Listed here are 22 T cell receptor beta chains from one sample, sequenced in a study of blood T cell repertoires in COVID-19. Repertoires were generated with immunoSEQ multiplex PCR, while TCRdb's copy carries only in-frame clones and drops some. This sample carries approximately 140,000 clones, roughly 89% of them seen once, and the ten largest clones take 3.5% to 4.5%. The material sequenced was peripheral blood. These receptors were collected from a middle-aged woman with acute or convalescent COVID-19.

V gene TRBV7-9 combines with J gene TRBJ1-1; D is unresolved. The CDR3 spans 14 residues. Trimming took off 5 bases at V and 5 bases at J, with 15 bases between the two ends. Germline CDR1 reads SEHNR; CDR2 reads FQNEAQ (reference sequence). CDR3 sequence: CASSRETGGTEAFF. CDR3 nucleotides: TGTGCCAGCAGCCGGGAGACCGGAGGTACTGAAGCTTTCTTT.

The chain links TRBV7-9 to TRBJ2-1; D call uncertain. This CDR3 spans 13 amino acids. Germline V gives CDR1 SEHNR, CDR2 FQNEAQ (reference sequence). Deletions cut 6 bases from V and 2 bases from J, with 8 bases between. CDR3 nucleotide sequence: TGTGCCAGCAGACCCGACACCTACAATGAGCAGTTCTTC. It encodes CASRPDTYNEQFF.

The chain joins TRBV28 to TRBJ1-6; D call uncertain. Looked up from germline, CDR1 is MDHEN and CDR2 is SYDVKM. The V and J ends lost 8 bases and 9 bases respectively, with 20 bases between them. The length of the CDR3 is 15 residues. CDR3 sequence: CASGPRKRVASPLHF. Written as DNA, the CDR3 is TGTGCCAGCGGCCCGCGGAAGAGGGTGGCTTCACCCCTCCACTTT.

The rearrangement links TRBV18 to TRBJ2-3; 9 bases align to TRBD2. J gave up 3 bases and V 3 bases, and 4 bases lay outside the gene matches. The V gene's germline CDR1 is KGHSH and CDR2 LQKENI. The CDR3 spans 15 residues. DNA of the CDR3: TGTGCCAGCTCACCTAGCGGGGGCCCGACAGATACGCAGTATTTT. Encoded protein: CASSPSGGPTDTQYF.

The chain couples TRBV9 to TRBJ2-5, with D perhaps matching TRBD1 (5 bases). Germline CDR1 reads SGDLS; CDR2 reads YYNGEE. The V end lost 3 bases, the J end lost 5 bases, and 11 bases lay between the germline ends. This CDR3 contains 13 residues. The CDR3 is CASSARVYETQYF. DNA of the CDR3: TGTGCCAGCAGCGCCAGGGTCTACGAGACCCAGTACTTC.

The rearrangement links TRBV20-1 to TRBJ1-2, with 7 bases identical to TRBD1. Trimming at V came to 3 bases and at J to 2 bases, leaving 6 bases not matched to a gene. Germline loops: CDR1 DFQATT, CDR2 SNEGSKA (reference sequence). The CDR3 extends over 14 amino acids. CDR3 residues: CSASQTGMNYGYTF. The CDR3 DNA sequence: TGCAGTGCTAGTCAGACAGGGATGAACTATGGCTACACCTTC.

J is TRBJ2-5 and V is TRBV29-1; TRBD1 agrees at 10 bases. J was trimmed by 5 bases and V by 2 bases; bases with no gene match: 2. This CDR3 has 13 residues. Germline V CDR1 and CDR2: SQVTM, ANQGSEA. The CDR3 region is CSVEPGQGETQYF. DNA for the CDR3: TGCAGCGTTGAACCGGGACAGGGGGAGACCCAGTACTTC.

The rearrangement uses TRBV5-1 and TRBJ1-1; no clear D gene. Germline CDR1 SGHRS, CDR2 YFSETQ. V was pared by 0 bases and J by 1 base, with 7 bases between. The CDR3 covers 14 residues. The CDR3 loop is CASSLASGNTEAFF. CDR3 coding DNA: TGCGCCAGCAGCTTGGCGTCAGGGAACACTGAAGCTTTCTTT.

The chain recombines TRBV30 with TRBJ2-7; D is perhaps TRBD2 (5 bases). CDR1 and CDR2 from the germline V gene are GTSNPN and SVGIG (reference sequence). The CDR3 runs to 15 residues. The V gene lost 0 bases and the J gene lost 1 base, with 13 bases spanning the gap. CDR3 sequence reads: CAWSVTGVGSYEQYF. In DNA form, the CDR3 reads TGTGCCTGGAGTGTAACCGGGGTGGGATCCTACGAGCAGTACTTC. The variable domain in full, completed from reference TRBV30 and TRBJ2-7, reads SQTIHQWPATLVQPVGSPLSLECTVEGTSNPNLYWYRQAAGRGLQLLFYSVGIGQISSEVPQNLSASRPQDRQFILSSKKLLLSDSGFYLCAWSVTGVGSYEQYFGPGTRLTVT.

This rearrangement joins TRBV28 to TRBJ2-3, with 12 bases lining up with TRBD2. Germline V gene lookup returns CDR1 MDHEN and CDR2 SYDVKM. Losses at the gene ends were 4 bases for V and 2 bases for J; bases not matched to a gene: 7. This CDR3 has 17 residues. CDR3 region: CASSSSRLAGVTDTQYF. CDR3 DNA: TGTGCCAGCAGTTCCTCCAGACTAGCGGGAGTCACAGATACGCAGTATTTT.

V gene TRBV7-3 combines with J gene TRBJ2-1; TRBD2 matches 9 bases. In germline, CDR1 is SGHTA, CDR2 FQGTGA. The CDR3 totals 14 residues. The junction had 5 bases not matched to a gene; V was cut back by 5 bases and J by 6 bases. CDR3 region: CASSPGLASNEQFF. In DNA form, the CDR3 reads TGTGCCAGCAGCCCAGGACTAGCGTCCAATGAGCAGTTCTTC. The entire variable domain, with the rest obtained from reference TRBV7-3 and TRBJ2-1, is as follows: GAGVSQTPSNKVTEKGKYVELRCDPISGHTALYWYRQSLGQGPEFLIYFQGTGAADDSGLPNDRFFAVRPEGSVSTLKIQRTERGDSAVYLCASSPGLASNEQFFGPGTRLTVL.

There are a few counts of this clone. The chain joins TRBV19 to TRBJ2-7; 11 bases align to TRBD2. V trimming: 3 bases; J trimming: 3 bases; junction bases outside the gene matches: 4. CDR1 is LNHDA and CDR2 is SQIVND in the germline V gene (reference sequence). The length of the CDR3 is 15 residues. The CDR3 DNA sequence: TGTGCCAGTAGTATTTTCACTAGCGGGAGCTACGAGCAGTACTTC. As protein: CASSIFTSGSYEQYF.

Remarks on this clone: The junction does not match germline at one end; this may be a read error. The rearrangement joins TRBV7-7 to TRBJ2-2, with 7 bases lining up with TRBD1. The CDR3 contains 13 residues. Germline V gene sequence: CDR1 SSHAT, CDR2 FNYEAQ (reference sequence). The CDR3 sequence is CASSLTGAGELFF. The DNA of the CDR3 is TGTGCTAGCAGTCTTACAGGGGCCGGGGAGCTGTTTTTT. Together with reference TRBV7-7 and TRBJ2-2, the CDR3 gives the full variable domain: GAGVSQSPRYKVTKRGQDVTLRCDPISSHATLYWYQQALGQGPEFLTYFNYEAQPDKSGLPSDRFSAERPEGSISTLTIQRTEQRDSAMYRCASSLTGAGELFFGEGSRLTVL.

This chain links TRBV5-1 with TRBJ2-7, with 7 bases that match TRBD2. After removal of 4 bases from V and 5 bases from J, the junction contained 9 bases not matched to a gene. Germline CDR1 reads SGHRS; CDR2 reads YFSETQ. This CDR3 comprises 14 residues. The CDR3 sequence: CASSPAGEAHEQYF. In nucleotides, the CDR3 is TGCGCCAGCAGCCCGGCGGGAGAAGCCCACGAGCAGTACTTC.

The rearrangement joins TRBV30 to TRBJ1-1; D is undetermined. Germline CDR1 GTSNPN, CDR2 SVGIG (reference sequence). V was cut by 3 bases and J by 0 bases, with 11 bases left in between. CDR3 length equals 14 residues. The CDR3 spells CAWRLLPMNTEAFF. CDR3 sequence (DNA): TGTGCCTGGAGACTTCTTCCCATGAACACTGAAGCTTTCTTT.

The chain has TRBV28 and TRBJ2-7, with D hard to call. The CDR3 is 13 residues long. Germline V gives CDR1 MDHEN, CDR2 SYDVKM. V was shortened by 2 bases and J by 3 bases, with 8 bases between the two germline ends. CDR3: CASSLEPGYEQYF. CDR3 nucleotide sequence: TGTGCCAGCAGTTTAGAGCCAGGCTACGAGCAGTACTTC. Supplemented by reference TRBV28 and TRBJ2-7, the full variable domain reads DVKVTQSSRYLVKRTGEKVFLECVQDMDHENMFWYRQDPGLGLRLIYFSYDVKMKEKGDIPEGYSVSREKKERFSLILESASTNQTSMYLCASSLEPGYEQYFGPGTRLTVT.

The chain joins TRBV9 to TRBJ1-2; 9 positions match TRBD1. The CDR3 extends over 15 amino acids. With 3 bases clipped from V and 4 bases from J, the junction kept 7 bases outside the gene matches. Germline V gene sequence: CDR1 SGDLS, CDR2 YYNGEE. CDR3 region: CASSESYRGLYGYTF. DNA of the CDR3: TGTGCCAGCAGCGAGAGCTACAGGGGGCTCTATGGCTACACCTTC.

The rearrangement joins TRBV7-9 to TRBJ1-1, with TRBD1 matching over 9 bases. Germline assignment: CDR1 SEHNR and CDR2 FQNEAQ (reference sequence). The CDR3 runs to 15 residues. With V trimmed by 5 bases and J by 0 bases, 4 bases remained unmatched. As DNA, the CDR3 is TGTGCCAGCAGCCATTGGACAGGGGTGAACACTGAAGCTTTCTTT. Translation gives CASSHWTGVNTEAFF.

The J gene is TRBJ1-5, the V gene TRBV4-3; D remains unclear. Trimming left V 0 bases short and J 6 bases short, with 12 bases between. Germline V gives CDR1 LGHNA, CDR2 YSLEER. The CDR3 has 15 residues. The chain's CDR3 is CASSQDGGVGQPQHF. DNA for the CDR3: TGCGCCAGCAGCCAAGATGGAGGAGTAGGTCAGCCCCAGCATTTT.

This clone was seen a few times. This sequence joins TRBV2 and TRBJ1-1; 8 bases are shared with TRBD1. After removal of 5 bases from V and 2 bases from J, the junction contained 4 bases not matched to a gene. This CDR3 is 14 amino acids long. Germline lookup yields CDR1 SNHLY and CDR2 FYNNEI. CDR3 protein: CASSTGQANTEAFF. CDR3 nucleotides: TGTGCCAGCAGTACGGGACAGGCTAACACTGAAGCTTTCTTT. Together with reference TRBV2 and TRBJ1-1, the CDR3 gives the full variable domain: EPEVTQTPSHQVTQMGQEVILRCVPISNHLYFYWYRQILGQKVEFLVSFYNNEISEKSEIFDDQFSVERPDGSNFTLKIRSTKLEDSAMYFCASSTGQANTEAFFGQGTRLTVV.

The V call is TRBV11-2, the J call TRBJ2-7, with D tentatively TRBD1 (7 bases). V gave up 1 base and J gave up 4 bases, with 14 bases separating them. CDR3 size: 15 residues. In germline, CDR1 is SGHAT, CDR2 FQNNGV. The CDR3 bases are TGTGCCAGCAGCTTAGGCGGGACAGAAAAATACGAGCAGTACTTC. Translated, it gives CASSLGGTEKYEQYF.

The chain uses TRBV19 and TRBJ2-3; the D gene is possibly TRBD2 (6 bases). This CDR3 region has 16 residues. V was shortened by 3 bases and J by 1 base, with 14 bases between the two germline ends. CDR1 and CDR2 from the germline V gene are LNHDA and SQIVND (reference sequence). In nucleotides, the CDR3 is TGTGCCAGTAGTATCTTTTGGGGGGAAGGCACAGATACGCAGTATTTT. Protein product: CASSIFWGEGTDTQYF.